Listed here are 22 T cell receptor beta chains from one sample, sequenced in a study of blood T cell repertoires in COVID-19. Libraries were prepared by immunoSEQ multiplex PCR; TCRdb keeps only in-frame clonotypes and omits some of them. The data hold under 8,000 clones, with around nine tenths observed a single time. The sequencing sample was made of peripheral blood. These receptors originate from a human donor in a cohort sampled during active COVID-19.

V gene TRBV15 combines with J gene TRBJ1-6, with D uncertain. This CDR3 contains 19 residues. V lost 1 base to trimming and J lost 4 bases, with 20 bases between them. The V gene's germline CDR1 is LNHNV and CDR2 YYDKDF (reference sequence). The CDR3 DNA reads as TGTGCCACCAGCAGAGTTGCCAAGTATGAACCGAGATATAATTCACCCCTCCACTTT. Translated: CATSRVAKYEPRYNSPLHF.

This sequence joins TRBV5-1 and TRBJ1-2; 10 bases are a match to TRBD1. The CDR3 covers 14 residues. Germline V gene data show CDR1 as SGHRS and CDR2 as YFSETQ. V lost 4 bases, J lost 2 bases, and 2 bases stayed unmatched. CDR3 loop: CASSMGQGNYGYTF. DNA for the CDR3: TGCGCCAGCAGCATGGGACAGGGGAACTATGGCTACACCTTC.

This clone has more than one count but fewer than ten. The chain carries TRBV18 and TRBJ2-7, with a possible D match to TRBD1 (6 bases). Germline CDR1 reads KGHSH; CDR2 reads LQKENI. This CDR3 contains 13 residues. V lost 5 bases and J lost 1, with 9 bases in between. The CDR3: CASSFGQSYEQYF. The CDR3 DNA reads TGTGCCAGCTCATTTGGACAGTCCTACGAGCAGTACTTC.

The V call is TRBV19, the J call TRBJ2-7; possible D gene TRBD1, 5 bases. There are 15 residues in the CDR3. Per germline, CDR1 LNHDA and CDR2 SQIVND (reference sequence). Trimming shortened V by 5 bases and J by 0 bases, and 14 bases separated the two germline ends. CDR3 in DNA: TGTGCCAGTAGTTTGACAGTAGGGGACTCCTACGAGCAGTACTTC. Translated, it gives CASSLTVGDSYEQYF.

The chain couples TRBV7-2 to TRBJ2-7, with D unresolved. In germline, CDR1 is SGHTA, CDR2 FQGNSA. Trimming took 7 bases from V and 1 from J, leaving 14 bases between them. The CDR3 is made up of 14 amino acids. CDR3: CASTLLGPSYEQYF. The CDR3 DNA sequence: TGTGCCAGCACACTTTTGGGCCCATCCTACGAGCAGTACTTC. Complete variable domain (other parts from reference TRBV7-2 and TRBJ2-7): GAGVSQSPSNKVTEKGKDVELRCDPISGHTALYWYRQSLGQGLEFLIYFQGNSAPDKSGLPSDRFSAERTGGSVSTLTIQRTQQEDSAVYLCASTLLGPSYEQYFGPGTRLTVT.

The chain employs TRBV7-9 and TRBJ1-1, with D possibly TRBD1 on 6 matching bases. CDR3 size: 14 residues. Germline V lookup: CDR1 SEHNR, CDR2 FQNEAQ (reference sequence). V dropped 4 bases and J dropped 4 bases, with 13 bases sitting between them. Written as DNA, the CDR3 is TGTGCCAGCAGCTCCGGGACATGGGGCACTGAAGCTTTCTTT. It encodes CASSSGTWGTEAFF.

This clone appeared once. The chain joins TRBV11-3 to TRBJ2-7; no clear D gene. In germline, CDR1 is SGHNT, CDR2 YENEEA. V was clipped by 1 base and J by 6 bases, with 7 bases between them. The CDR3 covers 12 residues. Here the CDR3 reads CASSLGSSEQYF. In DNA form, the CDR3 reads TGTGCCAGCAGCTTAGGCTCCAGCGAGCAGTACTTC.

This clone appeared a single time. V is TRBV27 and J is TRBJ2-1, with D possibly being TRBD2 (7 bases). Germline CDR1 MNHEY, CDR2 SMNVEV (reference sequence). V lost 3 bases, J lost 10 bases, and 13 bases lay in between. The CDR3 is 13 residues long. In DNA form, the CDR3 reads TGTGCCAGCAGTTTGTGGGGGGGCAGGGAGCAGTTCTTC. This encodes CASSLWGGREQFF.

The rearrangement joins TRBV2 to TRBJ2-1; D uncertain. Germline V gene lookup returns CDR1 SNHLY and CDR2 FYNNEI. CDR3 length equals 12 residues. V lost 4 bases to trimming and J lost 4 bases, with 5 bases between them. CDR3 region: CASSVEYNEQFF. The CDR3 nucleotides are TGTGCCAGCAGTGTGGAGTACAATGAGCAGTTCTTC.

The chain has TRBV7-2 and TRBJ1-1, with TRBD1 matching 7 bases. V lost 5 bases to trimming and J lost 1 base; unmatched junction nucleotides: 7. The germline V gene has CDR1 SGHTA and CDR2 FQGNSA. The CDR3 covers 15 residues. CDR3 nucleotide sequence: TGTGCCAGCAGCCCCCGACAGGGTTGGAACACTGAAGCTTTCTTT. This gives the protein CASSPRQGWNTEAFF.

The CDR3 loop is CASSLAAPSSYNSPLHF. As DNA, the CDR3 is TGTGCCAGCAGCTTAGCGGCACCTAGCTCCTATAATTCACCCCTCCACTTT. This sequence joins TRBV7-2 and TRBJ1-6; D remains unclear. Germline CDR1 and CDR2: SGHTA and FQGNSA. Trimming pared 0 bases from V and 0 bases from J, leaving 9 bases between. This CDR3 contains 17 residues. Full variable domain (missing parts from reference TRBV7-2 and TRBJ1-6): GAGVSQSPSNKVTEKGKDVELRCDPISGHTALYWYRQSLGQGLEFLIYFQGNSAPDKSGLPSDRFSAERTGGSVSTLTIQRTQQEDSAVYLCASSLAAPSSYNSPLHFGNGTRLTVT.

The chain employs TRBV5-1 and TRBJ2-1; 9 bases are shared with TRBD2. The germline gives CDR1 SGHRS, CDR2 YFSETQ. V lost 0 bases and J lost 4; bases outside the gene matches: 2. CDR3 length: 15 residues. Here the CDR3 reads CASSLGLADYNEQFF. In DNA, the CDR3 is TGCGCCAGCAGCTTGGGACTAGCGGATTACAATGAGCAGTTCTTC.

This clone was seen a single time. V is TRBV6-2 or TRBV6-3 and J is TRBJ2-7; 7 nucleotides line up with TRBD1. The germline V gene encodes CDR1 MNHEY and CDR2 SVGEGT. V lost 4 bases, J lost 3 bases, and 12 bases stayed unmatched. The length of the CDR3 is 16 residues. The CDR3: CASSSLETGWNYEQYF. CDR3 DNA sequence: TGTGCCAGCAGTTCCCTGGAGACAGGGTGGAACTACGAGCAGTACTTC.

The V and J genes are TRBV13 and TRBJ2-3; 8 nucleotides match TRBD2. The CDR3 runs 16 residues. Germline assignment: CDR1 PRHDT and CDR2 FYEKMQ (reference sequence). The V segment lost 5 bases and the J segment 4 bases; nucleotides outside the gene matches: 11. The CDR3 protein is CASSPSGRGNADTQYF. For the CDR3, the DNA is TGTGCCAGCAGCCCCTCCGGGAGGGGGAACGCAGATACGCAGTATTTT.

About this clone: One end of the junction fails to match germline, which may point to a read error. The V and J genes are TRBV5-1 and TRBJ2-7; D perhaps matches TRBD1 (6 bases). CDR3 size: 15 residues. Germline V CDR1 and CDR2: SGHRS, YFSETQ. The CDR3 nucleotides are TGCGCCAGCAACTTGGGGGCAGGGGTATCCTACGAGCAGTACTTC. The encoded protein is CASNLGAGVSYEQYF.

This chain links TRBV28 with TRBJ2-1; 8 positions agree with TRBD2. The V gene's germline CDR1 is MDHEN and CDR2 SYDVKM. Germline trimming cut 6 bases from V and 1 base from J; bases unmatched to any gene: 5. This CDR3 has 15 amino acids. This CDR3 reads CASSPGRGSYNEQFF. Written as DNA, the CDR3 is TGTGCCAGCAGCCCCGGGAGGGGTTCCTACAATGAGCAGTTCTTC.

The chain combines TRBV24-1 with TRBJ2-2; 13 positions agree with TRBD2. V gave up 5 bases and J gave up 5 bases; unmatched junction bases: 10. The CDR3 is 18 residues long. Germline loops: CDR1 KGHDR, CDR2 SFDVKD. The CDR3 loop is CATSVGLAGLQTTGELFF. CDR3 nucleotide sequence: TGTGCCACCAGTGTGGGACTAGCGGGACTGCAAACGACCGGGGAGCTGTTTTTT.

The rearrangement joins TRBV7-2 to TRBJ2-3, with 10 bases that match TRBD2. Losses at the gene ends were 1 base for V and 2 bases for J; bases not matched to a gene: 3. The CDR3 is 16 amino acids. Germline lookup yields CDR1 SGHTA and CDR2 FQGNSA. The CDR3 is CASSLGLAGPTDTQYF. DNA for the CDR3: TGTGCCAGCAGCTTAGGACTAGCGGGCCCCACAGATACGCAGTATTTT.

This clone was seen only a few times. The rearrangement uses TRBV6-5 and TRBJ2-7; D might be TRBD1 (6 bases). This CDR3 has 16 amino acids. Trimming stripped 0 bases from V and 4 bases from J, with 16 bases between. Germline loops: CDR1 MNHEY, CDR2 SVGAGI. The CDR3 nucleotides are TGTGCCAGCAGTTACTCAGTGGGCAGGGGAGCGTACGAGCAGTACTTC. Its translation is CASSYSVGRGAYEQYF.

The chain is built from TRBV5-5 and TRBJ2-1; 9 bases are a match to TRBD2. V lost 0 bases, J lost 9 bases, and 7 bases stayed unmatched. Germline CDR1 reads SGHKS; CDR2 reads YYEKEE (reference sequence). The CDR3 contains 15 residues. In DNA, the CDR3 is TGTGCCAGCAGCTTGGCGCGGGAGGGCCGGGGTGAGCAGTTCTTC. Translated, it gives CASSLAREGRGEQFF.

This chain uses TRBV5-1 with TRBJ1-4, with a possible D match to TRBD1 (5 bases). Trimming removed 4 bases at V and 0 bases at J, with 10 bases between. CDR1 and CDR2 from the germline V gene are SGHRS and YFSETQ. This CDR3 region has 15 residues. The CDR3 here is CASSTAGSTNEKLFF. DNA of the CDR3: TGCGCCAGCAGCACCGCAGGGTCAACTAATGAAAAACTGTTTTTT.

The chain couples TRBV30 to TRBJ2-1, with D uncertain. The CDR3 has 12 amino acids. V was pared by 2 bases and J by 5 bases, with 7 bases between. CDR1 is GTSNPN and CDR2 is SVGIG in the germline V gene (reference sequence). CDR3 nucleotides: TGTGCCTGGAGTTATACGGACAATGAGCAGTTCTTC. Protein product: CAWSYTDNEQFF.